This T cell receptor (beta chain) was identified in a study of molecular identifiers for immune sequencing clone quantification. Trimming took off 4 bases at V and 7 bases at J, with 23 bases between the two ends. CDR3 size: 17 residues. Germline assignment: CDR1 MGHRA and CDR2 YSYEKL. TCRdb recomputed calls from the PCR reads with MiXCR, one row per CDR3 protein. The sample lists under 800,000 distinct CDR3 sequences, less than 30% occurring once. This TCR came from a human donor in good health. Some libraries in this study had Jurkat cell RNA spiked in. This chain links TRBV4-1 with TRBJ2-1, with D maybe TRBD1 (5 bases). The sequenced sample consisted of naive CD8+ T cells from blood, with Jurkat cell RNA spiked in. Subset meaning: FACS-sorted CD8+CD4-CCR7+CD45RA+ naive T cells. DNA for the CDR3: TGCGCCAGCAGCCCCCAAAATCTCCAGCAGGGTAGGAATGAGCAGTTCTTC. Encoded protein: CASSPQNLQQGRNEQFF.